The T cell receptor beta chain described here comes from a study of glioma-infiltrating T cells after dendritic cell vaccination. Study in general: Three intradermal dendritic cell vaccine injections were given every two weeks.

Germline V lookup: CDR1 SGHRS, CDR2 YFSETQ. Trimming left V 2 bases short and J 9 bases short, with 9 bases between. This CDR3 comprises 13 residues. TCRB CDR3 was amplified from 2 ug genomic DNA or less. The primer mix had 60 V beta and 13 J beta primers. Assay: immunoSEQ multiplex PCR; the TCRdb copy retains only in-frame clones and omits some. Of just over 95,000 clones in the sample, 75% to 85% were seen once. The genes are TRBV5-1 and TRBJ1-6; no reliable D call. The input for sequencing was blood, taken before dendritic cell vaccination. This TCR was sampled from a human donor with glioblastoma. The CDR3 protein is CASSFETVSPLHF. CDR3 nucleotide sequence: TGCGCCAGCAGCTTTGAAACGGTTTCACCCCTCCACTTT.